Following are 2 T cell receptor beta chains from one sample sequenced in a study of blood T cell repertoires in COVID-19. Libraries were prepared by immunoSEQ multiplex PCR; TCRdb keeps only in-frame clonotypes and omits some of them. This table has under 500,000 clones, approximately 90% appearing once. The specimen sequenced was PBMCs or T cells enriched from blood (not recorded which). All receptors come from a man under 40 who had recovered from COVID-19.

This chain links TRBV28 with TRBJ2-7, with 7 bases fitting TRBD2. The V segment lost 4 bases and the J segment 2 bases; nucleotides outside the gene matches: 8. The V gene's germline CDR1 is MDHEN and CDR2 SYDVKM. The CDR3 extends over 15 amino acids. The CDR3 loop reads CASSSGSGETYEQYF. The CDR3 DNA sequence: TGTGCCAGCAGTTCGGGGAGCGGGGAGACCTACGAGCAGTACTTC.

This clone was seen once. The chain carries TRBV6-2 or TRBV6-3 and TRBJ2-2, with 10 bases matching TRBD2. Germline V gene lookup returns CDR1 MNHEY and CDR2 SVGEGT. V was pared by 5 bases and J by 5 bases, with 5 bases of the junction left unmatched. The CDR3 is made up of 15 amino acids. The CDR3 spells CASSASGRSTGELFF. CDR3 in DNA: TGTGCCAGCAGTGCTAGCGGGAGAAGTACCGGGGAGCTGTTTTTT.